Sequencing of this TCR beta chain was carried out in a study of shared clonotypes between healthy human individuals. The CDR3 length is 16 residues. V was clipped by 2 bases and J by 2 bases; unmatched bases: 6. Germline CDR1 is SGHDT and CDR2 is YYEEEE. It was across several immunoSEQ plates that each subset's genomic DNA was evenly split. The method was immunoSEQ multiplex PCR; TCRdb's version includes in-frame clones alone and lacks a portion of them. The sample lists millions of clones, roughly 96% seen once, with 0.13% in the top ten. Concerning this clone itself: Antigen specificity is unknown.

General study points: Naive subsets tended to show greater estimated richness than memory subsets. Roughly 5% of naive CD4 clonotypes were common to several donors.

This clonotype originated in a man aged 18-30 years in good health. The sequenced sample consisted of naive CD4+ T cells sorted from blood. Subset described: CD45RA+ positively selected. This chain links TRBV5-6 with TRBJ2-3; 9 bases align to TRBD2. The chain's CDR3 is CASSFLASGNTDTQYF. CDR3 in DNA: TGTGCCAGCAGCTTTCTCGCTAGCGGGAACACAGATACGCAGTATTTT.